The next 3 T cell receptor beta chains were all read from a single sample in a study of beta chain features in type 1 diabetes. The isolated RNA, all of it, was reverse transcribed, so expressed TCRB transcripts were what got sequenced. Using immunoSEQ multiplex PCR, the repertoire was profiled, and TCRdb retains in-frame clones only, with some absent. The table records around 350,000 clones, roughly 13% of them present only once. Material for sequencing was naive CD4+ T cells from blood. These TCRs come from a man between 18 and 35 years old in good health.

This clone was recorded a few times. The chain employs TRBV2 and TRBJ2-2; 7 nucleotides line up with TRBD1. Trimming removed 4 bases from V and 5 bases from J; junction bases left unmatched: 7. The germline CDR1 and CDR2 sequences are SNHLY and FYNNEI. The CDR3 contains 15 residues. CDR3 residues: CASSGQDRPTGELFF. The CDR3 DNA follows: TGTGCCAGCAGTGGTCAGGACAGGCCGACCGGGGAGCTGTTTTTT.

The V gene is TRBV10-3, the J gene TRBJ1-1; 8 positions agree with TRBD1. The germline CDR1 and CDR2 sequences are ENHRY and SYGVKD. V lost 3 bases and J lost 4; bases outside the gene matches: 1. This CDR3 has 13 residues. The CDR3 DNA follows: TGTGCCATCAGTGATACAGGGGGCACTGAAGCTTTCTTT. This encodes CAISDTGGTEAFF.

The J gene is TRBJ2-1, the V gene TRBV28; TRBD1 matches at 10 bases. The CDR3 has 15 residues. Germline values: CDR1 MDHEN, CDR2 SYDVKM. With 5 bases clipped from V and 2 bases from J, the junction kept 3 bases outside the gene matches. The CDR3: CASSRDRGPYNEQFF. In nucleotides, the CDR3 is TGTGCCAGCAGTCGCGACAGGGGGCCCTACAATGAGCAGTTCTTC.